These T cell receptor beta chains were read from a single sample in a study of T-cell reconstitution after alpha-beta-depleted transplantation in children. TCRdb re-called the PCR reads with MiXCR, one entry per CDR3 protein. This table has roughly 300,000 distinct CDR3 sequences, 11% appearing once. The sample consisted of peripheral blood, taken 180 days after TCRalphabeta/CD19-depleted stem cell transplant. The origin of the receptors is a male patient aged 2 to 10 who had a stem cell transplant for chronic granulomatous disease, so the T cells may come from the graft donor. Both conserved end residues are part of each CDR3. Fields, in order: V gene, clone size, J gene, D gene, CDR3 protein, CDR3 DNA. The D gene is left open where the match is weak. Expanded clones are given a class, and other clones once, few, many or no size at all.

V: TRBV28; size: many; J: TRBJ2-5; D: -; CDR3: CASSPGTPQETQYF; DNA: TGTGCCAGCAGTCCCGGGACTCCCCAGGAGACCCAGTACTTC
V: TRBV19; size: -; J: TRBJ2-1; D: TRBD2; CDR3: CASSQSGGASVKYNEQFF; DNA: TGTGCCAGTAGTCAAAGCGGGGGGGCCTCTGTGAAGTACAATGAGCAGTTCTTC
V: TRBV5-4; size: many; J: TRBJ2-3; D: TRBD2; CDR3: CASSLVGGRGTDTQYF; DNA: TGTGCCAGCAGCTTGGTCGGCGGGAGGGGGACAGATACGCAGTATTTT
V: TRBV5-1; size: many; J: TRBJ2-7; D: -; CDR3: CASSETGPYEQYF; DNA: TGCGCCAGCAGCGAGACAGGCCCCTACGAGCAGTACTTC
V: TRBV29-1; size: many; J: TRBJ2-1; D: TRBD2; CDR3: CSVDNDGRAIGSGYNEQFF; DNA: TGCAGCGTTGATAATGACGGGAGGGCGATAGGGAGCGGGTACAATGAGCAGTTCTTC
V: TRBV5-4; size: -; J: TRBJ2-1; D: TRBD2; CDR3: CASSFYRTSVGISYNEQFF; DNA: TGTGCCAGCAGCTTTTATCGGACTAGCGTCGGCATCTCCTACAATGAGCAGTTCTTC
V: TRBV29-1; size: many; J: TRBJ2-7; D: TRBD2; CDR3: CSVGGTSGTYEQYF; DNA: TGCAGCGTTGGCGGGACTAGCGGGACCTACGAGCAGTACTTC
V: TRBV12-3/TRBV12-4; size: many; J: TRBJ1-1; D: -; CDR3: CASSLLGAFTEAFF; DNA: TGTGCCAGCAGTTTACTGGGGGCATTCACTGAAGCTTTCTTT
V: TRBV29-1; size: many; J: TRBJ2-7; D: -; CDR3: CSAAKPGYEQYF; DNA: TGCAGCGCTGCGAAACCAGGGTACGAGCAGTACTTC
V: TRBV28; size: many; J: TRBJ2-2; D: -; CDR3: CASSLPLAQRELFF; DNA: TGTGCCAGCAGTCTTCCCCTCGCCCAGCGGGAGCTGTTTTTT
V: TRBV5-1; size: few; J: TRBJ2-6; D: -; CDR3: CASSQGDLVGANVLTF; DNA: TGCGCCAGCAGCCAAGGGGATCTGGTTGGGGCCAACGTCCTGACTTTC
V: TRBV5-1; size: many; J: TRBJ2-3; D: -; CDR3: CASEATASTDTQYF; DNA: TGCGCCAGCGAGGCTACCGCTAGCACAGATACGCAGTATTTT
V: TRBV20-1; size: many; J: TRBJ2-6; D: -; CDR3: CSAPLGLGEVSGANVLTF; DNA: TGCAGTGCTCCCTTGGGCCTAGGGGAAGTTTCTGGGGCCAACGTCCTGACTTTC
V: TRBV12-3/TRBV12-4; size: many; J: TRBJ2-7; D: TRBD2; CDR3: CASSSWGGSSIYEQYF; DNA: TGTGCCAGCAGTTCCTGGGGCGGGAGTAGTATCTACGAGCAGTACTTC
V: TRBV12-3/TRBV12-4; size: many; J: TRBJ1-6; D: -; CDR3: CASSFLEGSPLHF; DNA: TGTGCCAGCAGTTTCTTGGAGGGTTCACCCCTCCACTTT
V: TRBV10-3; size: many; J: TRBJ2-2; D: -; CDR3: CAIREDGPGELFF; DNA: TGTGCCATCAGGGAGGACGGTCCCGGGGAGCTGTTTTTT
V: TRBV20-1; size: many; J: TRBJ2-7; D: TRBD2; CDR3: CSVISGTSYEQYF; DNA: TGCAGTGTTATTAGCGGGACCTCCTACGAGCAGTACTTC
V: TRBV7-8; size: many; J: TRBJ2-1; D: TRBD1; CDR3: CASSLSRGLRGEQFF; DNA: TGTGCCAGCAGCTTGAGCAGGGGGCTGCGGGGTGAGCAGTTCTTC
V: TRBV5-1; size: many; J: TRBJ2-7; D: -; CDR3: CASSLAGSHEQYF; DNA: TGTGCCAGCAGCTTGGCAGGGTCCCACGAGCAGTACTTC
V: TRBV29-1; size: many; J: TRBJ1-2; D: -; CDR3: CSVDHIYGYTF; DNA: TGCAGCGTTGATCACATCTATGGCTACACCTTC
V: TRBV18; size: few; J: TRBJ1-3; D: -; CDR3: CASSPGGPSGNTIYF; DNA: TGTGCCAGCTCACCCGGCGGCCCCTCTGGAAACACCATATATTTT
V: TRBV28; size: many; J: TRBJ2-3; D: -; CDR3: CASSLRQGPDTQYF; DNA: TGTGCCAGCAGTTTAAGGCAGGGGCCGGATACGCAGTATTTT
V: TRBV21-1; size: many; J: TRBJ1-2; D: -; CDR3: CASSEDRPLSYGYTF; DNA: TGTGCCAGCAGCGAGGACAGGCCCCTCTCCTATGGCTACACCTTC
V: TRBV5-1; size: many; J: TRBJ2-1; D: TRBD2; CDR3: CASSLGLAGTASYNEQFF; DNA: TGCGCCAGCAGCTTGGGACTAGCGGGGACAGCTTCCTACAATGAGCAGTTCTTC
V: TRBV6-5; size: many; J: TRBJ1-2; D: -; CDR3: CASSYSSRGYYGYTF; DNA: TGTGCCAGCAGTTACTCGAGTAGGGGATACTATGGCTACACCTTC
V: TRBV15; size: many; J: TRBJ2-1; D: TRBD1; CDR3: CATSRDSPTGGVLFF; DNA: TGTGCCACCAGCAGAGATTCGCCCACAGGGGGCGTATTGTTCTTC
V: TRBV18; size: many; J: TRBJ2-7; D: TRBD2; CDR3: CASSQLAGGRSEQYF; DNA: TGTGCCAGCTCGCAACTAGCGGGAGGGCGGAGCGAGCAGTACTTC
V: TRBV27; size: many; J: TRBJ2-3; D: -; CDR3: CASSLRRPGMDTQYF; DNA: TGTGCCAGCAGTTTACGGCGTCCTGGGATGGATACGCAGTATTTT
V: TRBV7-9; size: many; J: TRBJ1-4; D: TRBD1; CDR3: CASSFEGAANEKLFF; DNA: TGTGCCAGCAGCTTCGAGGGGGCTGCTAATGAAAAACTGTTTTTT
V: TRBV10-3; size: many; J: TRBJ2-7; D: TRBD2; CDR3: CAISPGRGTSSYEQYF; DNA: TGTGCCATCAGTCCCGGACGTGGGACTAGCTCCTACGAGCAGTACTTC
V: TRBV7-3; size: many; J: TRBJ2-1; D: -; CDR3: CASSSGGSSYNEQFF; DNA: TGTGCCAGCAGCTCCGGCGGTAGCTCCTACAATGAGCAGTTCTTC
V: TRBV12-3/TRBV12-4; size: many; J: TRBJ2-7; D: TRBD1; CDR3: CASSLTQGAYEQYF; DNA: TGTGCCAGCAGTTTAACCCAGGGGGCCTACGAGCAGTACTTC
V: TRBV4-1; size: many; J: TRBJ2-3; D: TRBD2; CDR3: CASSQVLAGLDTDTQYF; DNA: TGCGCCAGCAGCCAAGTACTAGCGGGGCTTGACACAGATACGCAGTATTTT
V: TRBV7-8; size: -; J: TRBJ2-1; D: TRBD2; CDR3: CASSQTSGSNNEQFF; DNA: TGTGCCAGCAGCCAGACTAGCGGGAGCAACAATGAGCAGTTCTTC
V: TRBV29-1; size: -; J: TRBJ2-7; D: -; CDR3: CSVPVRTGSYEQYF; DNA: TGCAGCGTTCCCGTACGTACAGGATCCTACGAGCAGTACTTC
V: TRBV4-1; size: many; J: TRBJ2-5; D: TRBD1; CDR3: CASSQVFRDRETQYF; DNA: TGCGCCAGCAGCCAAGTATTCCGGGACAGAGAGACCCAGTACTTC
V: TRBV20-1; size: many; J: TRBJ2-6; D: -; CDR3: CSARSGSGANVLTF; DNA: TGCAGTGCTAGGTCAGGGTCTGGGGCCAACGTCCTGACTTTC
V: TRBV25-1; size: few; J: TRBJ1-1; D: TRBD1; CDR3: CASSDRTGGWNTEAFF; DNA: TGTGCCAGCAGTGACAGGACAGGGGGCTGGAACACTGAAGCTTTCTTT
V: TRBV11-2; size: many; J: TRBJ2-1; D: TRBD1; CDR3: CASSPGTGRYNEQFF; DNA: TGTGCCAGCAGCCCTGGGACAGGGCGCTACAATGAGCAGTTCTTC
V: TRBV20-1; size: few; J: TRBJ2-2; D: -; CDR3: CSVRTGELFF; DNA: TGCAGTGTAAGGACCGGGGAGCTGTTTTTT
V: TRBV29-1; size: -; J: TRBJ2-5; D: -; CDR3: CSVREAGVGQETQYF; DNA: TGCAGCGTGAGGGAAGCAGGGGTGGGTCAAGAGACCCAGTACTTC
V: TRBV7-6; size: many; J: TRBJ2-7; D: TRBD2; CDR3: CASSPRLAGDEQYF; DNA: TGTGCCAGCAGCCCCCGGCTAGCGGGAGATGAGCAGTACTTC
V: TRBV20-1; size: many; J: TRBJ2-3; D: TRBD2; CDR3: CSARLAASTDTQYF; DNA: TGCAGTGCTAGACTAGCGGCCAGCACAGATACGCAGTATTTT
V: TRBV5-1; size: many; J: TRBJ2-2; D: TRBD1; CDR3: CASSQGVNGGELFF; DNA: TGCGCCAGCAGCCAGGGGGTTAATGGCGGGGAGCTGTTTTTT
V: TRBV5-1; size: -; J: TRBJ2-1; D: TRBD2; CDR3: CASSPPLLSGGWYNEQFF; DNA: TGCGCCAGCAGCCCGCCCCTCCTTTCGGGAGGATGGTACAATGAGCAGTTCTTC
V: TRBV6-1; size: few; J: TRBJ2-7; D: TRBD1; CDR3: CASRGQAASYEQYF; DNA: TGTGCCAGCAGGGGACAGGCCGCCTCCTACGAGCAGTACTTC
V: TRBV12-3/TRBV12-4; size: -; J: TRBJ2-7; D: -; CDR3: CASSSLRYEQYF; DNA: TGTGCCAGCAGTTCTCTGAGGTACGAGCAGTACTTC
V: TRBV14; size: many; J: TRBJ2-1; D: TRBD2; CDR3: CASSQGGLAGTWNQFF; DNA: TGTGCCAGCAGCCAAGGGGGACTAGCGGGAACTTGGAATCAGTTCTTC
V: TRBV18; size: many; J: TRBJ2-1; D: -; CDR3: CASSLSAGRNEQFF; DNA: TGTGCCAGCTCCCTTTCGGCAGGGCGGAATGAGCAGTTCTTC
V: TRBV12-3/TRBV12-4; size: many; J: TRBJ2-1; D: TRBD2; CDR3: CASTSFQGGNEQFF; DNA: TGTGCCAGCACCTCCTTTCAGGGAGGGAATGAGCAGTTCTTC